The sequence of this T cell receptor (beta chain) was determined in a study of Ad26.COV2.S vaccination and SARS-CoV-2 variants. Study results and limitations: In vaccinated individuals, spike-specific CD8+ and CD4+ T cell responses reportedly displayed substantial breadth.

Sequencing used immunoSEQ multiplex PCR; TCRdb keeps in-frame clones, though not all of them. The table has 350,000 to 500,000 clones, 80% to 95% seen once. CDR1 and CDR2 from the germline V gene are SGHVS and FQNEAQ. The CDR3 sequence is 18 residues long. V was pared by 5 bases and J by 4 bases, with 27 bases between. As concerns this clone: Its antigen remains unknown.

Sample treatment: 19 received Ad26.COV2.S at low or high dose, single or two shots; 5 received placebo; per-sample allocation not given. Specimens were obtained on day 63 following the first vaccine or placebo injection. Vaccine was an Ad26 vector expressing Wuhan-strain SARS-CoV-2 spike. The chain uses TRBV7-8 and TRBJ2-7, with TRBD1 as a possible D gene (6 bases). The sample was peripheral blood, taken in a trial of Ad26.COV2.S vaccine versus placebo. The TCR was taken from a person between 18 and 65 years old who received the Ad26.COV2.S COVID-19 vaccine or a placebo. The CDR3 DNA sequence: TGTGCCAGCAGCCAGATCGCAGGGTTGTCGCAGGGGAGATACGAGCAGTACTTC. It codes for CASSQIAGLSQGRYEQYF.